The 14 T cell receptor beta chains in this list originate from one sample, sequenced in a study of blood T cell repertoires in COVID-19. Sequencing used immunoSEQ multiplex PCR; TCRdb keeps in-frame clones, though not all of them. The table records about 180,000 clones, roughly four fifths of them present only once. Specimen: peripheral blood. These receptors all stem from a woman in her sixties or seventies with COVID-19, enrolled during active disease.

This chain joins TRBV10-3 and TRBJ1-4, with TRBD1 matching over 9 bases. With 6 bases clipped from V and 1 base from J, the junction kept 9 bases outside the gene matches. Germline loops: CDR1 ENHRY, CDR2 SYGVKD. This CDR3 region has 17 residues. DNA for the CDR3: TGTGCCATCAGCGGCGGCCGGACAGGGGAAACTAATGAAAAACTGTTTTTT. Its protein is CAISGGRTGETNEKLFF.

The chain joins TRBV29-1 to TRBJ1-3; no definite D call. V lost 6 bases to trimming and J lost 0 bases, with 12 bases between them. From germline, CDR1 is SQVTM and CDR2 ANQGSEA. The CDR3 spans 14 residues. The CDR3 reads CSVVSPDSGNTIYF. Here the CDR3 DNA reads TGCAGCGTAGTCTCACCAGACTCTGGAAACACCATATATTTT.

V and J are TRBV25-1 and TRBJ1-1; 8 bases line up with TRBD1. The ends lost 2 bases at V and 0 bases at J; junction bases unmatched: 2. Germline V gene data show CDR1 as MGHDK and CDR2 as SYGVNS. The CDR3 consists of 15 residues. The CDR3 reads CASSEPGQVNTEAFF. The CDR3 DNA sequence: TGTGCCAGCAGTGAACCGGGACAGGTGAACACTGAAGCTTTCTTT.

This clone was counted a few times. The rearrangement joins TRBV5-6 to TRBJ2-7; no firm D call. The CDR3 is 13 residues long. V was cut by 2 bases and J by 2 bases, with 8 bases left in between. Germline V gene lookup returns CDR1 SGHDT and CDR2 YYEEEE. This CDR3 is CASSFGETYEQYF. CDR3 DNA: TGTGCCAGCAGCTTTGGTGAGACCTACGAGCAGTACTTC.

The V call is TRBV9, the J call TRBJ1-2; 9 bases fit TRBD1. Germline lookup yields CDR1 SGDLS and CDR2 YYNGEE. V trimming: 5 bases; J trimming: 4 bases; junction bases outside the gene matches: 12. The CDR3 totals 16 residues. CDR3 region: CASSETGGRGPYGYTF. As DNA, the CDR3 is TGTGCCAGCAGTGAAACAGGGGGCCGGGGACCCTATGGCTACACCTTC.

J is TRBJ1-1 and V is TRBV5-1; TRBD1 agrees at 8 bases. This CDR3 contains 13 residues. The V gene's germline CDR1 is SGHRS and CDR2 YFSETQ. Germline trimming cut 4 bases from V and 3 bases from J; bases unmatched to any gene: 2. CDR3 sequence (DNA): TGCGCCAGCAGCGTGGGACAGGACACTGAAGCTTTCTTT. This codes for CASSVGQDTEAFF.

This clone was seen once. The chain employs TRBV7-2 and TRBJ1-6; weak D call: TRBD1 (5 bases). The germline V and J ends were trimmed by 0 bases and 10 bases, with 13 bases remaining between them. Germline V lookup: CDR1 SGHTA, CDR2 FQGNSA. The CDR3 length is 15 residues. CDR3 sequence: CASSLARGEGSPLHF. CDR3 sequence (DNA): TGTGCCAGCAGCTTAGCGCGGGGGGAGGGGTCACCCCTCCACTTT.

Worth noting for this clone: Other DNA sequences in this specimen translate into the identical CDR3. The rearrangement joins TRBV5-1 to TRBJ2-1; 8 nucleotides match TRBD2. CDR1 is SGHRS and CDR2 is YFSETQ in the germline V gene. The CDR3 is made up of 14 amino acids. J gave up 7 bases and V 4 bases, and 7 bases lay outside the gene matches. For the CDR3, the DNA is TGCGCCAGCAGCCCCCAGGCGGGAGGTAATGAGCAGTTCTTC. It specifies CASSPQAGGNEQFF. Drawing the rest from reference TRBV5-1 and TRBJ2-1, the complete variable domain is KAGVTQTPRYLIKTRGQQVTLSCSPISGHRSVSWYQQTPGQGLQFLFEYFSETQRNKGNFPGRFSGRQFSNSRSEMNVSTLELGDSALYLCASSPQAGGNEQFFGPGTRLTVL.

This clone appeared a single time. V usage is TRBV9 and J usage is TRBJ2-3; TRBD1 matches at 9 bases. Germline CDR1 is SGDLS and CDR2 is YYNGEE. CDR3 length equals 15 residues. Trimming removed 1 base from V and 4 bases from J; junction bases left unmatched: 4. The CDR3 sequence: CASSVLGQGSDTQYF. The CDR3 bases are TGTGCCAGCAGCGTATTAGGACAGGGGTCAGATACGCAGTATTTT.

The J gene is TRBJ1-4, the V gene TRBV5-6; D gene ambiguous. The CDR3 extends over 15 amino acids. The V gene's germline CDR1 is SGHDT and CDR2 YYEEEE. V was cut by 6 bases and J by 4 bases, with 16 bases left in between. The CDR3 here is CASTGLGTVNEKLFF. The CDR3 DNA sequence: TGTGCCAGCACCGGCTTAGGTACAGTTAATGAAAAACTGTTTTTT. The full variable domain, its missing parts supplied by reference TRBV5-6 and TRBJ1-4, is DAGVTQSPTHLIKTRGQQVTLRCSPKSGHDTVSWYQQALGQGPQFIFQYYEEEERQRGNFPDRFSGHQFPNYSSELNVNALLLGDSALYLCASTGLGTVNEKLFFGSGTQLSVL.

The chain is built from TRBV15 and TRBJ1-3; D may be TRBD1 (5 bases). Germline loops: CDR1 LNHNV, CDR2 YYDKDF (reference sequence). The CDR3 extends over 20 amino acids. The V end was cut by 5 bases, the J end by 0 bases, with 26 bases between. The DNA of the CDR3 is TGTGCCACCAGCCCTAGATACCCGGGTCTCGGGGGTTACTCTGGAAACACCATATATTTT. Its translation: CATSPRYPGLGGYSGNTIYF. Drawing the rest from reference TRBV15 and TRBJ1-3, the complete variable domain is DAMVIQNPRYQVTQFGKPVTLSCSQTLNHNVMYWYQQKSSQAPKLLFHYYDKDFNNEADTPDNFQSRRPNTSFCFLDIRSPGLGDTAMYLCATSPRYPGLGGYSGNTIYFGEGSWLTVV.

The rearrangement uses TRBV6-6 and TRBJ1-1; D unclear. Germline-derived CDR1 and CDR2 are MNHNY and SVGAGI (reference sequence). With 7 bases removed from V and 1 base from J, the gap between germline ends came to 10 bases. The CDR3 is 13 amino acids. CDR3 in amino acids: CASTRIANTEAFF. The CDR3 DNA reads as TGTGCCAGCACTAGAATCGCGAACACTGAAGCTTTCTTT.

This clone occurred once. The chain combines TRBV28 with TRBJ2-7, with D possibly TRBD2 on 6 matching bases. CDR1 is MDHEN and CDR2 is SYDVKM in the germline V gene. This CDR3 contains 15 residues. V shed 8 bases and J shed 5 bases, with 22 bases lying between them. The CDR3 reads CASVEGGGIFDEQYF. CDR3 nucleotide sequence: TGTGCCAGCGTCGAGGGAGGCGGGATCTTCGACGAGCAGTACTTC.

The genes are TRBV7-2 and TRBJ1-2; 8 bases are shared with TRBD1. CDR1 and CDR2 from the germline V gene are SGHTA and FQGNSA. V trimming: 1 base; J trimming: 3 bases; junction bases outside the gene matches: 4. This CDR3 region has 15 residues. As DNA, the CDR3 is TGTGCCAGCAGCTTAGTCTTGGGACAGGACTATGGCTACACCTTC. Translated: CASSLVLGQDYGYTF.